The clone carrying this TCR beta chain was seen a handful of times. The data derive from a study of blood T cell repertoires in COVID-19. Germline V gene lookup returns CDR1 SGHRS and CDR2 YFSETQ. V dropped 7 bases and J dropped 1 base, with 16 bases sitting between them. This CDR3 contains 15 residues. The data were produced by immunoSEQ multiplex PCR, yet TCRdb's version contains in-frame clones alone and is incomplete. This table holds around 260,000 clones, 88% found once. The chain uses TRBV5-1 and TRBJ2-3; tentative D call: TRBD2 (7 bases). Material: peripheral blood. This clonotype was sampled from a man between 60 and 70 years old who had recovered from COVID-19. The CDR3 DNA is TGCGCCAGCGCCGGAGGGGGGGGCGGCACAGATACGCAGTATTTT. Translation: CASAGGGGGTDTQYF.